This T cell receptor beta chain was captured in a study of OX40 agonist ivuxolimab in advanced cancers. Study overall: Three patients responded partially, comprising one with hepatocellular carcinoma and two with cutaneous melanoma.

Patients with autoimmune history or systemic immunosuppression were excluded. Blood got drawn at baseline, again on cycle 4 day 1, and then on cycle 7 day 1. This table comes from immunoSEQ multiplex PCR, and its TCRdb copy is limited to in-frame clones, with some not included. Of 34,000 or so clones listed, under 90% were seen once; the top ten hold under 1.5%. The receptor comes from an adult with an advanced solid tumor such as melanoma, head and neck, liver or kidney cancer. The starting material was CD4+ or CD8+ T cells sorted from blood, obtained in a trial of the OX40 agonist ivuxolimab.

The CDR3 here is CASSPILATNEKLFF. CDR3 nucleotides: TGTGCCAGCTCACCCATACTAGCAACTAATGAAAAACTGTTTTTT. V usage is TRBV18 and J usage is TRBJ1-4; D gene uncertain. Between the trimmed V and J ends, which lost 3 bases and 0 bases, there was a span of 8 bases. Germline values: CDR1 KGHSH, CDR2 LQKENI. This CDR3 is 15 amino acids long.